The 20 T cell receptor beta chains below were found in one sample sequenced in a study of shared clonotypes between healthy human individuals. Clones were sequenced by immunoSEQ multiplex PCR, and TCRdb holds only the in-frame ones, with some missing. The sample yields about 710,000 clones, just under 75% seen once. Sequenced: memory CD4+ T cells sorted from blood. The subset: CD45RA-negative fraction. These receptors were obtained from a woman aged 25-40 years in good health.

This rearrangement joins TRBV5-1 to TRBJ2-7; 8 nucleotides align to TRBD2. V dropped 4 bases and J dropped 1; count of bases not matched to a gene: 10. CDR3 size: 16 residues. CDR1 is SGHRS and CDR2 is YFSETQ in the germline V gene. The CDR3 spells CASSKTGTSDSYEQYF. CDR3 nucleotide sequence: TGCGCCAGCAGCAAAACCGGGACTAGTGATTCCTACGAGCAGTACTTC. The entire variable domain, with the rest obtained from reference TRBV5-1 and TRBJ2-7, is as follows: KAGVTQTPRYLIKTRGQQVTLSCSPISGHRSVSWYQQTPGQGLQFLFEYFSETQRNKGNFPGRFSGRQFSNSRSEMNVSTLELGDSALYLCASSKTGTSDSYEQYFGPGTRLTVT.

The J gene is TRBJ2-5, the V gene TRBV5-1; 7 bases map to TRBD2. V lost 2 bases to trimming and J lost 5 bases; unmatched junction nucleotides: 18. This CDR3 comprises 18 residues. Per germline, CDR1 SGHRS and CDR2 YFSETQ. The CDR3: CASSLGRSRRELVETQYF. CDR3 nucleotide sequence: TGCGCCAGCAGCTTAGGAAGGTCGCGGCGGGAGTTGGTGGAGACCCAGTACTTC.

The rearrangement joins TRBV27 to TRBJ2-1; D is uncertain. The CDR3 covers 15 residues. CDR1 and CDR2 (germline): MNHEY, SMNVEV (reference sequence). Deletions cut 5 bases from V and 0 bases from J, with 11 bases between. CDR3 nucleotide sequence: TGTGCCAGCAGTAGTAGTAAAAGCTCCTACAATGAGCAGTTCTTC. This sequence encodes CASSSSKSSYNEQFF.

This clone was seen just once. The chain has TRBV11-2 and TRBJ2-1; 9 nucleotides line up with TRBD1. The V gene end was trimmed by 5 bases and the J gene end by 11 bases; junction bases not matched to a gene: 4. Germline CDR1 SGHAT, CDR2 FQNNGV. This CDR3 contains 12 residues. The DNA of the CDR3 is TGTGCCAGCAGCAGGGGACAGGGCCAGCAGTTCTTC. As protein: CASSRGQGQQFF.

The chain recombines TRBV28 with TRBJ1-2; D is unresolved. Germline values: CDR1 MDHEN, CDR2 SYDVKM. The CDR3 consists of 14 residues. V lost 5 bases, J lost 3 bases, and 13 bases lay in between. The CDR3 DNA is TGTGCCAGCAGTCCGGGCCGCGAATACTATGGCTACACCTTC. Its protein is CASSPGREYYGYTF.

The chain employs TRBV4-1 and TRBJ2-5; 12 nucleotides align to TRBD2. The CDR3 runs 16 residues. From germline, CDR1 is MGHRA and CDR2 YSYEKL. J gave up 2 bases and V 6 bases, and 7 bases lay outside the gene matches. The CDR3 DNA follows: TGCGCCAGCAGATCTAGCGGGAGGGTTGAACAAGAGACCCAGTACTTC. Protein: CASRSSGRVEQETQYF.

The J gene is TRBJ2-5, the V gene TRBV7-9; unclear D gene. Looked up from germline, CDR1 is SEHNR and CDR2 is FQNEAQ (reference sequence). The V and J ends lost 5 bases and 5 bases respectively, with 12 bases between them. The CDR3 runs 13 residues. The CDR3 nucleotides are TGTGCCAGCAGCCCTGAGGTGGTGGAGACCCAGTACTTC. Encoded protein: CASSPEVVETQYF.

In this sample, this clone turned up once. This chain uses TRBV5-1 with TRBJ1-3; D not certain. Germline V gives CDR1 SGHRS, CDR2 YFSETQ. The CDR3 extends over 14 amino acids. Trimming pared 3 bases from V and 1 base from J, leaving 8 bases between. The CDR3 loop is CASSYQESGNTIYF. In DNA, the CDR3 is TGCGCCAGCAGCTACCAGGAATCTGGAAACACCATATATTTT.

The chain employs TRBV5-1 and TRBJ1-1; D gene unclear. The CDR3 contains 11 residues. V was cut by 5 bases and J by 6 bases, with 8 bases left in between. The V gene's germline CDR1 is SGHRS and CDR2 YFSETQ. The CDR3 DNA reads TGCGCCAGCAGATCCGGTGCTGAAGCTTTCTTT. It encodes CASRSGAEAFF.

This clone has a single count. The rearrangement uses TRBV7-9 and TRBJ2-3; D may match TRBD1 or TRBD2 (5 bases each). The germline gives CDR1 SEHNR, CDR2 FQNEAQ (reference sequence). Trimming stripped 6 bases from V and 4 bases from J, with 11 bases between. The CDR3 covers 13 residues. The CDR3 spells CASSVGRSDTQYF. The CDR3 coding sequence is TGTGCCAGCAGTGTGGGACGGTCAGATACGCAGTATTTT.

In its sample, this clone was seen once. The V gene is TRBV2, the J gene TRBJ1-1; no clear D gene. This CDR3 has 16 amino acids. The germline gives CDR1 SNHLY, CDR2 FYNNEI. Trimming removed 6 bases at V and 1 base at J, with 18 bases between. The CDR3, as DNA: TGTGCCAGCAGGGGCGACTTGCCCTCCGCGAACACTGAAGCTTTCTTT. Translating it yields CASRGDLPSANTEAFF.

CDR3 sequence: CASSWVAGGSYEQYF. CDR3 sequence (DNA): TGTGCCAGCAGCTGGGTAGCGGGAGGTTCCTACGAGCAGTACTTC. The gene calls are TRBV7-9 and TRBJ2-7; TRBD2 matches 10 bases. From germline, CDR1 is SEHNR and CDR2 FQNEAQ (reference sequence). The CDR3 runs 15 residues. Unmatched junction bases numbered 4, after V lost 4 bases and J lost 1 base.

The V gene is TRBV6-1, the J gene TRBJ1-1; 7 bases map to TRBD1. V lost 8 bases, J lost 5 bases, and 14 bases stayed unmatched. Per germline, CDR1 MNHNS and CDR2 SASEGT. There are 15 residues in the CDR3. CDR3 nucleotide sequence: TGTGCCAGCCTGGCAACACTTACAGGGGTAACTGAAGCTTTCTTT. It yields the protein CASLATLTGVTEAFF.

The genes are TRBV9 and TRBJ2-1; 11 bases are a match to TRBD2. J lost 5 bases, V lost 3 bases, and 4 bases had no gene match. Germline lookup yields CDR1 SGDLS and CDR2 YYNGEE. This CDR3 is 15 amino acids long. Here the CDR3 reads CASSERLAGHNEQFF. CDR3 sequence (DNA): TGTGCCAGCAGCGAGCGACTAGCGGGGCACAATGAGCAGTTCTTC.

This clone appeared a single time. The V call is TRBV19, the J call TRBJ2-5, with 10 bases that match TRBD2. Germline V gene sequence: CDR1 LNHDA, CDR2 SQIVND (reference sequence). The trim removed 5 bases at V and 2 bases at J, leaving 5 bases unmatched. The length of the CDR3 is 15 residues. The DNA of the CDR3 is TGTGCCAGTAGTGATCGGGGACTAGCGCAAGAGACCCAGTACTTC. Protein: CASSDRGLAQETQYF.

In its sample, this clone was seen a few times. Other nucleotide sequences from this sample produce the same CDR3. The genes are TRBV27 and TRBJ2-1; no clear D gene. Trimming shortened V by 5 bases and J by 5 bases, and 4 bases separated the two germline ends. CDR3 length: 11 residues. The germline V gene has CDR1 MNHEY and CDR2 SMNVEV (reference sequence). CDR3 bases: TGTGCCAGCAGTCTGAACAATGAGCAGTTCTTC. Translating gives CASSLNNEQFF.

This rearrangement joins TRBV30 to TRBJ2-3; D is possibly TRBD1 (6 bases). CDR3 size: 14 residues. CDR1 is GTSNPN, CDR2 SVGIG, per germline (reference sequence). The V end lost 5 bases, the J end lost 6 bases, and 18 bases lay between the germline ends. The CDR3 protein is CAWGLGQSGDTQYF. The CDR3 region has the DNA TGTGCCTGGGGACTCGGACAGTCGGGGGATACGCAGTATTTT.

The table lists this clone with a few counts. The rearrangement links TRBV7-8 to TRBJ1-2; TRBD1 is a possible D gene (6 bases). CDR3 size: 15 residues. The ends were cut back, 5 bases at V and 0 bases at J, with 13 bases in the middle. The germline V gene encodes CDR1 SGHVS and CDR2 FQNEAQ. CDR3 sequence reads: CASSTRQDSNYGYTF. The CDR3 coding sequence is TGTGCCAGCAGCACCCGACAGGACTCTAACTATGGCTACACCTTC.

This chain connects TRBV5-1 to TRBJ1-1; maybe TRBD1 (5 bases). The CDR3 runs to 14 residues. Trimming removed 5 bases at V and 1 base at J, with 12 bases between. Looked up from germline, CDR1 is SGHRS and CDR2 is YFSETQ. The chain's CDR3 is CASRRDDKNTEAFF. The CDR3 bases are TGCGCCAGCAGGCGGGACGACAAGAACACTGAAGCTTTCTTT.

The chain has TRBV7-2 and TRBJ2-7; 7 bases align to TRBD2. V trimming: 5 bases; J trimming: 0 bases; junction bases outside the gene matches: 1. Per the germline V gene, CDR1 is SGHTA and CDR2 is FQGNSA. This CDR3 region has 13 residues. The CDR3 DNA reads TGTGCCAGCAGCCGGGACTACTCCTACGAGCAGTACTTC. Protein sequence: CASSRDYSYEQYF.